This entry describes one T cell receptor beta chain. The antigen is not known. Healthy donors of bone marrow made up the group. V was clipped by 7 bases and J by 2 bases; unmatched bases: 11. Germline values: CDR1 MGHRA, CDR2 YSYEKL. The CDR3 spans 16 residues. This sample was taken from a study of cytomegalovirus exposure and HLA in healthy donors. Overall study findings and caveats: Apart from CMV serostatus, no immune exposure information was available.

PCR employed 60 Vbeta and 13 Jbeta primers. Only in-frame clones appear in the TCRdb table, and some are missing; sequencing was by immunoSEQ multiplex PCR. The table records approximately 110,000 clones, over 65% of them present only once. V usage is TRBV4-1 and J usage is TRBJ2-3; 8 bases match TRBD2. Sample: PBMCs. The receptor was derived from a man aged 45-65 years in good health and CMV-seronegative. CDR3 nucleotide sequence: TGCGCCAGCATTCCGGTTCCGGGGGGGAACACAGATACGCAGTATTTT. Amino acid sequence: CASIPVPGGNTDTQYF.